This T cell receptor beta chain stems from a study of cytomegalovirus exposure and HLA in healthy donors. Overall study findings and caveats: One variant, a missense change in DCLRE1C, was linked in a later analysis to TCR beta V- and J-gene trimming. Some TCR beta chains (more than 150 of them) were listed as cytomegalovirus-associated. Being productive about 90% or about 30% of the time was typical of most TCR beta V segments in an earlier analysis.

Researchers ran the PCR with 60 Vbeta and 13 Jbeta primers. Clones were read by immunoSEQ multiplex PCR, and TCRdb kept only the in-frame ones, dropping some. The sample has 110,000 to 150,000 clones; approximately 80% are singletons. Germline V lookup: CDR1 PRHDT, CDR2 FYEKMQ (reference sequence). V was trimmed by 5 bases and J by 5 bases, leaving 12 bases between them. The CDR3 extends over 13 amino acids. Remarks on this clone: What it binds is not known.

This receptor was taken from a male donor in good health and CMV-seronegative. This chain links TRBV13 with TRBJ1-1, with a weak D call TRBD1 (6 bases). What was sequenced was PBMCs. This CDR3 is CASSLEQGTEAFF. The DNA for the CDR3 is TGTGCCAGCAGCCTTGAACAGGGTACTGAAGCTTTCTTT. Full variable domain (missing parts from reference TRBV13 and TRBJ1-1): AAGVIQSPRHLIKEKRETATLKCYPIPRHDTVYWYQQGPGQDPQFLISFYEKMQSDKGSIPDRFSAQQFSDYHSELNMSSLELGDSALYFCASSLEQGTEAFFGQGTRLTVV.